Listed here is a single T cell receptor beta chain. It lacks a known antigen. No much larger clonotype is one base removed from it; base qualities were not supplied. This sample's time point label indicates: inflamed ileum from the surgical specimen. To be eligible, patients had to be adults with ileal or ileocolonic Crohn's disease and an indication for ileocolonic resection. Before DNA extraction, whole ileal mucosal biopsies were kept frozen at -80 degrees C. Genomic DNA was isolated from frozen whole biopsies using a TRizol-based method, and the DNA was quantified with a NanoDrop 2000 spectrophotometer. Libraries were constructed by the immunoSEQ multiplex PCR assay. Adaptive Biotechnology amplified the CDR3 regions from genomic DNA with a two-step multiplex PCR designed to control amplification bias. Primers covering every V and J gene segment were used in the first PCR, while barcodes and Illumina adapters were added in the second PCR. An Illumina instrument was used to sequence the CDR3 libraries. On the study's bioinformatics: The analysis drew on both the pipelines supplied by the vendor and custom analysis of the raw data in R/Bioconductor running R version 3.3.0. Clonality, ranging from 0 to 1, was calculated as the inverse of the normalised Shannon entropy of all productive clones. The repertoire share taken up by the top 100 clones defined high-frequency clones, and only clones that passed a 95% confidence test were kept. Repertoire diversity was measured with the Simpson index, and overlap between samples was measured with the Morisita-Horn index. Imported from immuneACCESS, the table was reduced by TCRdb to in-frame sequences with V and J called. These copies leave out some clones; in studies compared against another copy, an unresolved V gene accounts for under half, and the cause of the remainder is not known. V and J calls and clone size come straight from that table; D and trimming were deduced from the DNA. Present in this sample are 13,000 or so clones, around 85% of which were seen just once. The ten largest account for 14% of the sample.

The data were obtained in a study of T cell repertoires in ileal Crohn's disease (dated by TCRdb to the late 2010s). With regard to the full study: Median disease duration was around 7.9 years, and roughly a third of patients were identified as active smokers at the time of surgery. Surgery was performed for a complication in all patients, with stricturing disease in roughly 61% and penetrating disease in roughly 40%. Roughly half of the patients were given postoperative therapy, with 11 receiving thiopurines and roughly 20 receiving anti-TNF agents. M0 samples consisted of biopsies taken from the inflamed part of the ileum in the surgical resection specimen. For commercial TCRB immunosequencing, about 500 nanograms of biopsy DNA were submitted for each sample. A prospective multicentre cohort supplied the 50 or so Crohn's disease patients whose TCR repertoires were analysed. Running in parallel with the study was a multicentre cohort set up to find predictors of early endoscopic recurrence following ileocolonic resection. Endoscopic postoperative recurrence was defined by a Rutgeerts score above i0. The study sequenced approximately 180 mucosal samples from 57 patients, taken at several locations on the surgical specimen and at postoperative endoscopy.

The investigation overall reported the following: Compared with CD4 T cells, sorted CD8 T cells contained more high-frequency clones, which suggests that the mucosal expansions were mostly CD8. Patients who were active smokers at surgery had a significantly higher proportion of clonal expansions than non-smokers (roughly 24% vs 19%, p=0.02). Mucosal CD4 and CD8 T cells were sorted and sequenced only in a subgroup of patients, whose size was not stated. Endoscopic recurrence was found to be associated with higher high-frequency clone percentages at surgery, and recurrence was observed in all patients with clonality above 26.8% (18/57).

From cysteine to phenylalanine, the CDR3 is 15 amino acids long. CDR3 DNA is the only sequence kept; it has 45 bases, read in frame from the first base. From a lookup of the germline V gene, CDR1 and CDR2 are MRHNA and SNTAGT. Here V drops 4 bases and J drops 1 base, and the junction holds 2 bases not matched to any gene. Recombination connected TRBV6-4 to TRBJ2-3, and 10 junction bases match TRBD1. The clonotype originates from an adult with Crohn's disease. Material: ileal tissue. The DNA sequence reads TGTGCCAGCAGTGTGGGGACAGGGGGCACAGATACGCAGTATTTT. Its amino acids are CASSVGTGGTDTQYF.